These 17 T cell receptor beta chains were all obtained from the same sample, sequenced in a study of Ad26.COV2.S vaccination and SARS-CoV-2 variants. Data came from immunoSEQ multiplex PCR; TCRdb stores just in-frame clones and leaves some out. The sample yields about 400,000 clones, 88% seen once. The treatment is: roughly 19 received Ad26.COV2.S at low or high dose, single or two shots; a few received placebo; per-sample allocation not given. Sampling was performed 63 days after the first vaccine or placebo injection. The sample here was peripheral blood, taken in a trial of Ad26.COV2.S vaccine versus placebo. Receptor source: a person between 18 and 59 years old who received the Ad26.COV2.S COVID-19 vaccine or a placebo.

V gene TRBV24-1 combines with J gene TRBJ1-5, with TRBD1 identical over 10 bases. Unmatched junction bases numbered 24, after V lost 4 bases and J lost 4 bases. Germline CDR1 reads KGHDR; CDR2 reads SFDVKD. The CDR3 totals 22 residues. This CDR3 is CATSESPGQGFNVPRENQPQHF. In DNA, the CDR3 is TGTGCCACCAGTGAGAGCCCGGGACAGGGGTTTAATGTACCGAGAGAGAATCAGCCCCAGCATTTT.

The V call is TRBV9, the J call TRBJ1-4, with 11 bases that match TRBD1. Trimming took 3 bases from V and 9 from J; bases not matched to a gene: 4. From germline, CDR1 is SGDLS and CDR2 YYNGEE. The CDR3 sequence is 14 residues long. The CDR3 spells CASSGGTGGQKLFF. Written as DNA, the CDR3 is TGTGCCAGCAGCGGCGGGACAGGGGGACAAAAACTGTTTTTT.

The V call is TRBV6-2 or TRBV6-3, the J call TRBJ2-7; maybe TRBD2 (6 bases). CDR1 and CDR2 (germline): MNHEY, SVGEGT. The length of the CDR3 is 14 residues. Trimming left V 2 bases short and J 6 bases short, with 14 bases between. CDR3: CASSYRGGIVEQYF. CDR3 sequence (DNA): TGTGCCAGCAGTTACCGCGGCGGGATAGTCGAGCAGTACTTC.

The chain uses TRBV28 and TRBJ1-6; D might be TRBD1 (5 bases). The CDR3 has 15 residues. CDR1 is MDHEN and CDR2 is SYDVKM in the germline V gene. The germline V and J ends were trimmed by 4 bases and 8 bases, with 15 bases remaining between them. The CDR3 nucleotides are TGTGCCAGCAGTTCACACCAGGGACCCTATTCACCCCTCCACTTT. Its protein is CASSSHQGPYSPLHF.

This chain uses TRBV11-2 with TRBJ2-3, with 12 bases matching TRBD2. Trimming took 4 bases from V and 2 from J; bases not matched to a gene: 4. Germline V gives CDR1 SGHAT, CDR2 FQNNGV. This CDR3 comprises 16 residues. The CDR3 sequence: CASSSLAGGPTDTQYF. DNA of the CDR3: TGTGCCAGCAGCTCCCTAGCGGGGGGGCCCACAGATACGCAGTATTTT.

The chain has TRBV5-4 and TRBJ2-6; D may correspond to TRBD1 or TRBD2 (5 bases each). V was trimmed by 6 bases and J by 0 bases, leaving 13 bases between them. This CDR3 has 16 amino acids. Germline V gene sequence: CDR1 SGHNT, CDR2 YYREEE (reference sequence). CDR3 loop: CASILQGPSGANVLTF. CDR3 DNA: TGTGCCAGCATTTTGCAGGGACCCTCTGGGGCCAACGTCCTGACTTTC.

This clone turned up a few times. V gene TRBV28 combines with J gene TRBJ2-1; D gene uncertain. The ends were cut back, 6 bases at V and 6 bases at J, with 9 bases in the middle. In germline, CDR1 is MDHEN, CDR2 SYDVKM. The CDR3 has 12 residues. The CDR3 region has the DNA TGTGCCAGCAGGATTTTAGGCAATGAGCAGTTCTTC. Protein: CASRILGNEQFF.

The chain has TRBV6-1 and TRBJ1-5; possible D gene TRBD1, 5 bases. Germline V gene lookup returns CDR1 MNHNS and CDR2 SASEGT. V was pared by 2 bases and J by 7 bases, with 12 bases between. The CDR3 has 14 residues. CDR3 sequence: CASSEWTGRQPQHF. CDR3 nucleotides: TGTGCCAGCAGTGAATGGACGGGGCGGCAGCCCCAGCATTTT.

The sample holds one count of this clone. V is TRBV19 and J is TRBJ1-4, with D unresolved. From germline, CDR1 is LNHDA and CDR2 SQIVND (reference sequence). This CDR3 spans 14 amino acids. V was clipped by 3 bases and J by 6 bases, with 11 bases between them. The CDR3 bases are TGTGCCAGTAGTATGGGCCCTGTATATGAAAAACTGTTTTTT. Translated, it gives CASSMGPVYEKLFF. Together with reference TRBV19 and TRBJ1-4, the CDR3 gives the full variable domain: DGGITQSPKYLFRKEGQNVTLSCEQNLNHDAMYWYRQDPGQGLRLIYYSQIVNDFQKGDIAEGYSVSREKKESFPLTVTSAQKNPTAFYLCASSMGPVYEKLFFGSGTQLSVL.

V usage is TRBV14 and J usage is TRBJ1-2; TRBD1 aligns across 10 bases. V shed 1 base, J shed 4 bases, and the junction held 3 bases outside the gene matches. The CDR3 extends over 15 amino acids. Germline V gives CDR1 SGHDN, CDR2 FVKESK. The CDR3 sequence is CASSQVDRGAYGYTF. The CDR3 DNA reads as TGTGCCAGCAGCCAAGTGGACAGGGGGGCCTATGGCTACACCTTC.

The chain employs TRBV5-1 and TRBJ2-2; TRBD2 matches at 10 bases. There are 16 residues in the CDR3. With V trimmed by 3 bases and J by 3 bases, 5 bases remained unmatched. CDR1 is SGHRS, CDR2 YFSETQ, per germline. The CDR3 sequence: CASSSRTSGYTGELFF. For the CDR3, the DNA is TGCGCCAGCAGCTCCAGGACTAGCGGCTACACCGGGGAGCTGTTTTTT.

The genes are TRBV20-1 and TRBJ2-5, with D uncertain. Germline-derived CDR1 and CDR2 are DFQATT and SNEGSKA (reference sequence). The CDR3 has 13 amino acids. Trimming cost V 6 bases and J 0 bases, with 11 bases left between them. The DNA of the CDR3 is TGCAGTGCAAGTCGCTCGTACCAAGAGACCCAGTACTTC. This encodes CSASRSYQETQYF.

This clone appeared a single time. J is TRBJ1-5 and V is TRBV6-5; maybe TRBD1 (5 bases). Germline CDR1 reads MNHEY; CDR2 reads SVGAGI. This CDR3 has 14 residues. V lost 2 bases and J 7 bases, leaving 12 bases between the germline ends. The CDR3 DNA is TGTGCCAGCAGTTACGGGGCAGGGAACCAGCCCCAGCATTTT. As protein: CASSYGAGNQPQHF.

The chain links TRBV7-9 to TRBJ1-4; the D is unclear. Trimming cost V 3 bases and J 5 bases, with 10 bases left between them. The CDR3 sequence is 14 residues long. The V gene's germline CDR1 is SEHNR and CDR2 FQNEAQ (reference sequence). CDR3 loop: CASSLGGRNEKLFF. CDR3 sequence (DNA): TGTGCCAGCAGCTTGGGAGGGAGGAATGAAAAACTGTTTTTT.

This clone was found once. The CDR3 reads CASSSHEGLYEQYF. The CDR3 DNA sequence: TGTGCCAGCAGTTCTCACGAAGGCCTTTACGAGCAGTACTTC. This chain uses TRBV27 with TRBJ2-7; D unresolved. The CDR3 totals 14 residues. CDR1 is MNHEY and CDR2 is SMNVEV in the germline V gene (reference sequence). Deletions cut 4 bases from V and 4 bases from J, with 14 bases between.

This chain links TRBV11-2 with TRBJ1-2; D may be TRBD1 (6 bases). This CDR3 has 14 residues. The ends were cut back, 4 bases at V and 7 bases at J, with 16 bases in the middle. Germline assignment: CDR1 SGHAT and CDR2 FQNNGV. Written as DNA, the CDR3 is TGTGCCAGCAGCTCCACCGCTGAGGGGGGTGGCTACACCTTC. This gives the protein CASSSTAEGGGYTF.

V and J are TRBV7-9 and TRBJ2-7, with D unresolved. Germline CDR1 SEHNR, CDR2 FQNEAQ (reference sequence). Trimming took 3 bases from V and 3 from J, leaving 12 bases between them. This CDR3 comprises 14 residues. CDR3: CASSLAQEGYEQYF. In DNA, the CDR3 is TGTGCCAGCAGCTTGGCTCAGGAAGGCTACGAGCAGTACTTC.